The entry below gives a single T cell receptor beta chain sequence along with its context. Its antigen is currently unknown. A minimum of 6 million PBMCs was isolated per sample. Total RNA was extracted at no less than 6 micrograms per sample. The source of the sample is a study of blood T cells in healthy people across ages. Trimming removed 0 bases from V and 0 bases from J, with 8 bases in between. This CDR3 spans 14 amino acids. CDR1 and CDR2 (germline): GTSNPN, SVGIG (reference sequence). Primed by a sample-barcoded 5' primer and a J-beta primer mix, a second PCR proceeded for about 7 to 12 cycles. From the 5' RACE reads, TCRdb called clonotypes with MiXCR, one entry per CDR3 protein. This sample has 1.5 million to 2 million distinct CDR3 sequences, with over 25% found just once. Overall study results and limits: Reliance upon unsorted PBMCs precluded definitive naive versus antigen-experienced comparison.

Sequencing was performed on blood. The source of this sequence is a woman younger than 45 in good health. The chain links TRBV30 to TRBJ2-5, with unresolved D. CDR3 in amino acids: CAWSVLEYQETQYF. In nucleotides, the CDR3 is TGTGCCTGGAGTGTACTCGAGTACCAAGAGACCCAGTACTTC.